These T cell receptor beta chains were read from a single sample in a study of T cell responses to AZD1222 COVID-19 vaccine. The assay was immunoSEQ multiplex PCR, and TCRdb's table has in-frame clones only and misses some. This table has approximately 81,000 clones, around 90% appearing once. The starting material was peripheral blood, obtained on day 0 of MenACWY control vaccination. These receptors all come from an adult in good health. Each CDR3 is given with its conserved first and last residue. The D gene is left open where the match is weak. The size entry is marked missing in some rows and otherwise reads once, few, many or a size class.

V,length,size,J,D,DNA,CDR3
TRBV9,14,-,TRBJ2-1,TRBD2,TGTGCCAGCAGCGAAGGGACTAGCGCCAATGAGCAGTTCTTC,CASSEGTSANEQFF
TRBV5-1,14,-,TRBJ2-3,-,TGCGCCAGCACAGGGAGTACTAGCACAGATACGCAGTATTTT,CASTGSTSTDTQYF
TRBV11-2,11,-,TRBJ2-1,-,TGTGCCAGCAGCTATAGCGATGAGCAGTTCTTC,CASSYSDEQFF
TRBV3-1/TRBV3-2,16,-,TRBJ2-1,TRBD2,TGTGCCAGCAGCGTCACTAGCGCCAGCTCCTACAATGAGCAGTTCTTC,CASSVTSASSYNEQFF
TRBV11-2,11,-,TRBJ2-3,-,TGTGCCAGCAGCTTAGGGCTACAGCAGTATTTT,CASSLGLQQYF
TRBV11-2,13,-,TRBJ1-1,-,TGTGCCAGCAGCTTAGACTTATACACTGAAGCTTTCTTT,CASSLDLYTEAFF
TRBV15,18,once,TRBJ2-5,TRBD1,TGTGCCACCAGCAGAGATCCCCCGACCGGGACAGGAGGGGAGACCCAGTACTTC,CATSRDPPTGTGGETQYF
TRBV5-1,12,-,TRBJ1-1,-,TGCGCCAGCAGCCTGCCTAGTACTGAAGCTTTCTTT,CASSLPSTEAFF
TRBV30,14,-,TRBJ1-4,-,TGTGCCTGGAGGTGGCCCGCAGCTAATGAAAAACTGTTTTTT,CAWRWPAANEKLFF
TRBV5-1,16,-,TRBJ1-4,-,TGCGCCAGCAGCTTGGACATTGGTGTCGAGTGGGAAAAACTGTTTTTT,CASSLDIGVEWEKLFF
TRBV6-4,14,few,TRBJ1-5,-,TGTGCCAGCAGTGAGACAGGAATTGAACAGCCCCAGCATTTT,CASSETGIEQPQHF
TRBV28,15,-,TRBJ2-1,TRBD1,TGTGCCAGCAGTCCCGACCAAGACAGGGCAAGTGAGCAGTTCTTC,CASSPDQDRASEQFF
TRBV10-2,12,-,TRBJ2-3,-,TGCGCCAGTAGACACGCCGAGGGGACGCAGTATTTT,CASRHAEGTQYF
TRBV6-5,13,-,TRBJ1-2,-,TGTGCCAGCAGTTATGGGGGGGCCTATGGCTACACCTTC,CASSYGGAYGYTF
TRBV11-2,15,-,TRBJ1-2,-,TGTGCCAGCAGCTTAGCAGGGACGCCTAACTATGGCTACACCTTC,CASSLAGTPNYGYTF
TRBV5-6,15,-,TRBJ2-7,-,TGTGCCAGCAGCCTAGGCCCTTCCCCCTCCTACGAGCAGTACTTC,CASSLGPSPSYEQYF
TRBV18,15,-,TRBJ2-5,-,TGTGCCAGCTCACCATCCGATGACACTCTGGAGACCCAGTACTTC,CASSPSDDTLETQYF
TRBV11-3,18,few,TRBJ2-1,-,TGTGCCAGCAGCTTAGAACAGGGGGGTAGCGGGATGGCCAATGAGCAGTTCTTC,CASSLEQGGSGMANEQFF
TRBV5-6,13,-,TRBJ2-7,-,TGTGCCAGCAGCTTTAGCACCTCCTACGAGCAGTACTTC,CASSFSTSYEQYF
TRBV19,15,once,TRBJ1-5,-,TGTGCCAGTAGTGCGTCGGGGAATAGCAATCAGCCCCAGCATTTT,CASSASGNSNQPQHF
TRBV11-2,15,-,TRBJ2-7,TRBD1,TGTGCCAGCAGCTTAGGGACAGGTCAAAACTACGAGCAGTACTTC,CASSLGTGQNYEQYF
TRBV7-9,17,-,TRBJ2-5,TRBD2,TGTGCCAGCCAACTGGTTACCGGGACTAGCGGCCAAGAGACCCAGTACTTC,CASQLVTGTSGQETQYF
TRBV5-4,15,-,TRBJ2-7,TRBD2,TGTGCCAGCACTCTGGGACTAGCGGGAGAATACGAGCAGTACTTC,CASTLGLAGEYEQYF
TRBV6-8,15,once,TRBJ1-4,-,TGTGCCAGCAGTGACCCGCGGGGGGCTCATGAAAAACTGTTTTTT,CASSDPRGAHEKLFF
TRBV30,13,few,TRBJ1-2,-,TGTGCCTGGAGTGTGAGGGACGGACATGGCTACACCTTC,CAWSVRDGHGYTF
TRBV2,14,-,TRBJ1-4,TRBD1,TGTGCCAGCAGCAGAAGACAGGGAGGCGAAAAACTGTTTTTT,CASSRRQGGEKLFF
TRBV28,12,-,TRBJ1-2,-,TGTGCCAGCAGTTTATCAGAACACCACTACACCTTC,CASSLSEHHYTF
TRBV7-9,15,few,TRBJ1-1,-,TGTGCCAGCAGCTTAGTGTCCGGCAGGAACACTGAAGCTTTCTTT,CASSLVSGRNTEAFF
TRBV4-2,17,-,TRBJ2-2,-,TGTGCCAGCAGCCAAGAGGGTCAACTCCTGAACACCGGGGAGCTGTTTTTT,CASSQEGQLLNTGELFF
TRBV27,14,-,TRBJ2-3,TRBD1,TGTGCCAGCCGAAGGGGACAGCTCACAGATACGCAGTATTTT,CASRRGQLTDTQYF
TRBV5-1,14,-,TRBJ1-2,TRBD1,TGCGCCAGCAGCATACAGGGGCCGGACTATGGCTACACCTTC,CASSIQGPDYGYTF
TRBV6-6,16,-,TRBJ1-4,-,TGTGCCAGCAGTCCGAGTGGACGGCAGAGTAATGAAAAACTGTTTTTT,CASSPSGRQSNEKLFF
TRBV12-3/TRBV12-4,11,-,TRBJ2-5,-,TGTGCCAGCAGTTTGCGAGAGACCCAGTACTTC,CASSLRETQYF
TRBV28,8,-,TRBJ1-1,-,TGTGCCAGCGGAGAAGCTTTCTTT,CASGEAFF
TRBV6-2/TRBV6-3,15,-,TRBJ2-1,TRBD2,TGTGCCAGCAGTGCCCAGGGACTAGGGAACAATGAGCAGTTCTTC,CASSAQGLGNNEQFF
TRBV28,12,-,TRBJ2-7,TRBD1,TGTGCCAGCAGGGGCACAGGGGACGAGCAGTACTTC,CASRGTGDEQYF
TRBV11-2,16,-,TRBJ2-3,-,TGTGCCAGCAGCCGCCGGGGCAGCGCTGGCACAGATACGCAGTATTTT,CASSRRGSAGTDTQYF
TRBV30,17,-,TRBJ1-5,-,TGTGCCTGGAGTGGCCCCGGGATTGGTCTCAGCAATCAGCCCCAGCATTTT,CAWSGPGIGLSNQPQHF
TRBV19,12,-,TRBJ1-1,-,TGTGCCAGTGCTGAGAGGAACACTGAAGCTTTCTTT,CASAERNTEAFF
TRBV5-1,15,-,TRBJ1-1,-,TGCGCCAGCAGCGCGGACCCCCCGGCTGGGCCTGAAGCTTTCTTT,CASSADPPAGPEAFF
TRBV7-2,18,once,TRBJ2-1,-,TGTGCCAGCAGCTTATCCCCCGGCGGGGAGCTCTCCTACAATGAGCAGTTCTTC,CASSLSPGGELSYNEQFF
TRBV9,15,-,TRBJ1-3,-,TGTGCCAGCAGCCCGCGAACCAGGGTCGGAAACACCATATATTTT,CASSPRTRVGNTIYF
TRBV6-5,15,-,TRBJ2-2,-,TGTGCCAGCAGTTACGGAGCGGTTGGAACCGGGGAGCTGTTTTTT,CASSYGAVGTGELFF
TRBV6-5,15,-,TRBJ1-2,-,TGTGCCAGCAGTAGAGGCAGGGGTTCTAACTATGGCTACACCTTC,CASSRGRGSNYGYTF
TRBV5-8,18,-,TRBJ2-2,-,TGTGCCAGCAGCTTGTCAGGGACGCTCGGATTAGATACCGGGGAGCTGTTTTTT,CASSLSGTLGLDTGELFF
TRBV19,14,-,TRBJ2-1,-,TGTGCCAGTAGTATGGACAGCGCCTACAATGAGCAGTTCTTC,CASSMDSAYNEQFF
TRBV6-4,14,-,TRBJ1-4,TRBD1,TGTGCCAGCAGGCCGGGACAGGGTGAGGGAAAACTGTTTTTT,CASRPGQGEGKLFF
TRBV2,12,-,TRBJ2-7,-,TGTGCCAGCCGATCTGTGGGCTACGAGCAGTACTTC,CASRSVGYEQYF
TRBV7-9,15,-,TRBJ2-3,-,TGTGCCAGCCACCGCGACCCCCCCGGGCGCGATACGCAGTATTTT,CASHRDPPGRDTQYF
TRBV30,16,-,TRBJ2-6,-,TGTGCCTGGAACCCCGCCCCCGGCTCTGGGGCCAACGTCCTGACTTTC,CAWNPAPGSGANVLTF
TRBV5-1,12,-,TRBJ1-1,-,TGCGCCAGCAGCTCTAGCCAGGGTATGGCTTTCTTT,CASSSSQGMAFF
TRBV30,13,-,TRBJ2-7,TRBD1,TGTGCCTGGGGACAGGGAATGTCCTACGAGCAGTACTTC,CAWGQGMSYEQYF
TRBV19,14,once,TRBJ1-5,-,TGTGCCAGTAGTTCGTGGGAACCCCACCAGCCCCAGCATTTT,CASSSWEPHQPQHF